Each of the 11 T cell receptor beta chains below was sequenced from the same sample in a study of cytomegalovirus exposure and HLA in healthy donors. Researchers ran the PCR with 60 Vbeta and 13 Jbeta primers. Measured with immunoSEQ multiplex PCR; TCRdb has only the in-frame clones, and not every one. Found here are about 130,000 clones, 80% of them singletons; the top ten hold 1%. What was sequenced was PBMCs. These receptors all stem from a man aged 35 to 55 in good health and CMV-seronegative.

The CDR3 protein is CASSEFYGGNQETQYF. The DNA of the CDR3 is TGTGCCAGCAGTGAATTTTACGGAGGGAACCAAGAGACCCAGTACTTC. The V call is TRBV25-1, the J call TRBJ2-5; the D gene is possibly TRBD2 (6 bases). The V end lost 1 base, the J end lost 0 bases, and 12 bases lay between the germline ends. Germline V gene lookup returns CDR1 MGHDK and CDR2 SYGVNS. The CDR3 has 16 residues. The variable domain in full, completed from reference TRBV25-1 and TRBJ2-5, reads EADIYQTPRYLVIGTGKKITLECSQTMGHDKMYWYQQDPGMELHLIHYSYGVNSTEKGDLSSESTVSRIRTEHFPLTLESARPSHTSQYLCASSEFYGGNQETQYFGPGTRLLVL.

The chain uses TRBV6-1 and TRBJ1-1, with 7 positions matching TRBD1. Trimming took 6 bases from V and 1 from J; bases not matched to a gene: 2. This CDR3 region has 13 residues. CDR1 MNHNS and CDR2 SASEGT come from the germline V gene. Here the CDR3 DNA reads TGTGCCAGCAGCCACAGGGGGAACACTGAAGCTTTCTTT. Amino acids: CASSHRGNTEAFF.

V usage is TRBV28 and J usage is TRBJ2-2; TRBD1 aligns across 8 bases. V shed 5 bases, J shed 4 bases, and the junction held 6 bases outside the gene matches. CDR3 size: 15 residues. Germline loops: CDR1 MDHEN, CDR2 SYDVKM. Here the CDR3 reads CASSPDRGGTGELFF. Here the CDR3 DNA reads TGTGCCAGCAGTCCAGACAGGGGTGGCACCGGGGAGCTGTTTTTT.

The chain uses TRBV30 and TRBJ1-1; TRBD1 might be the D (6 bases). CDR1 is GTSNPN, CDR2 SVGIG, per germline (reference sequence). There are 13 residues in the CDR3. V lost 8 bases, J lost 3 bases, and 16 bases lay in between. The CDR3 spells CAGVSDSYTEAFF. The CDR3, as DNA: TGTGCCGGGGTATCGGACAGTTACACTGAAGCTTTCTTT.

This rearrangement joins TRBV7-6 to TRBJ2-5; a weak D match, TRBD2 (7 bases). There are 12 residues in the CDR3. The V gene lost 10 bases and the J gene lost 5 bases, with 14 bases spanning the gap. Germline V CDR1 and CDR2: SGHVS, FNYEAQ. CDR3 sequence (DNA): TGTGCCACCCGGGGGGCTGGGGAGACCCAGTACTTC. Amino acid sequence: CATRGAGETQYF.

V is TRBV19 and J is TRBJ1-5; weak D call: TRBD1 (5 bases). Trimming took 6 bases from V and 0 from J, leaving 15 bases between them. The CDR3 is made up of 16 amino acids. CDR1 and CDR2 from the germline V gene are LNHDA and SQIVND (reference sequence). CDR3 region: CASRIRERGSNQPQHF. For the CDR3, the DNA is TGTGCCAGTAGGATCAGGGAAAGGGGTAGCAATCAGCCCCAGCATTTT.

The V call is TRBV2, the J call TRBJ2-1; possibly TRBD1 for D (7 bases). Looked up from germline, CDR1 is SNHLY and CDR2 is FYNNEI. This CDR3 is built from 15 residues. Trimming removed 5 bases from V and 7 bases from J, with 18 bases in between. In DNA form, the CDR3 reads TGTGCCAGCAGTCCGAACAGGGGAGGAGGAAATGAGCAGTTCTTC. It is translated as CASSPNRGGGNEQFF.

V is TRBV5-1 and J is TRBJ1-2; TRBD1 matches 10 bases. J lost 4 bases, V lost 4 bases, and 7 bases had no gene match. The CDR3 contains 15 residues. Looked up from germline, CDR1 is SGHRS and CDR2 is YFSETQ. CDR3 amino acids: CASSARDRGAYGYTF. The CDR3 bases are TGCGCCAGCAGCGCGCGGGACAGGGGAGCCTATGGCTACACCTTC.

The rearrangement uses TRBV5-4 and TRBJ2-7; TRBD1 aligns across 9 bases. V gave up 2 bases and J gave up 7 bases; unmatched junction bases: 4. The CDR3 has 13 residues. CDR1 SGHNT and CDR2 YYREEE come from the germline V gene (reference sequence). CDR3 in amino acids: CASSLQGAREQYF. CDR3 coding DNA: TGTGCCAGCAGCTTACAGGGGGCGAGGGAGCAGTACTTC.

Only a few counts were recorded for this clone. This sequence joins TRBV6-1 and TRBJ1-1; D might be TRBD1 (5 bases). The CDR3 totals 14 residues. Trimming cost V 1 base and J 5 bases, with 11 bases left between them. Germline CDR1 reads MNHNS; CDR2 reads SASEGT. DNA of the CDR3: TGTGCCAGCAGTGAAGGCGGGACGCGTACTGAAGCTTTCTTT. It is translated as CASSEGGTRTEAFF.

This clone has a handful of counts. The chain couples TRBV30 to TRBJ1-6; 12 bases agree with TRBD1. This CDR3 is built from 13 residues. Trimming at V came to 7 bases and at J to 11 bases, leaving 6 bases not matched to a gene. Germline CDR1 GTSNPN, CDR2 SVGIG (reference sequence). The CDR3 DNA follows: TGTGCCTTAAGGGGACAGGGGGCTACACCCCTCCACTTT. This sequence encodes CALRGQGATPLHF.